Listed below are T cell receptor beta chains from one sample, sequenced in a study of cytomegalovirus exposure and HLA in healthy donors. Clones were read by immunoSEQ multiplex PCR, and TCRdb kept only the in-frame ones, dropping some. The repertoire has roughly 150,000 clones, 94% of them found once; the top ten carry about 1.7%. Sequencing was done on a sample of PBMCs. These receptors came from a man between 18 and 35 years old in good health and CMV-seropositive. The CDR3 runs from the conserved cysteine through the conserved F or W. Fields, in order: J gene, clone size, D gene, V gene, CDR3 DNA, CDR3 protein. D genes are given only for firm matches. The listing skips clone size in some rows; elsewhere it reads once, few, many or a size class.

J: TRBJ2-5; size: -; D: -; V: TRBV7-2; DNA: TGTGCCAGCAGCCTTCGGACAGCAGGAGAGACCCAGTACTTC; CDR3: CASSLRTAGETQYF
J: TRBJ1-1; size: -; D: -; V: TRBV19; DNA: TGTGCCAGTAGTCTACAGGGAGTGAACACTGAAGCTTTCTTT; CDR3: CASSLQGVNTEAFF
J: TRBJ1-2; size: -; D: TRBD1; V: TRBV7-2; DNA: TGTGCCAGCAGCCGTACAGACAGGGGATTCGATGGCTACACCTTC; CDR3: CASSRTDRGFDGYTF
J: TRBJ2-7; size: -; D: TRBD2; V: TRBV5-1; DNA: TGCGCCAGCAGGCAAGCGGGAGAAAGCGAGCAGTACTTC; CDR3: CASRQAGESEQYF
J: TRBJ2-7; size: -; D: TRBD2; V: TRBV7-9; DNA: TGTGCCAGCAGCTTAAAGGGCGGGGGAAGGTCCTACGAGCAGTACTTC; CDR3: CASSLKGGGRSYEQYF
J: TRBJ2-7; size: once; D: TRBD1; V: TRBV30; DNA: TGTGCCTGTAAAGGACAGGGCCCTCGCGAGCAGTACTTC; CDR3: CACKGQGPREQYF
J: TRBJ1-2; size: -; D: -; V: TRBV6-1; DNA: TGTGCCAGCAGTGAAGCGGGGACAAGATCCCACTATGGCTACACCTTC; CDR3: CASSEAGTRSHYGYTF
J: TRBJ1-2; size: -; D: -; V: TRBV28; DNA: TGTGCCAGCAGTTTTGGGCCAAGTTATGGCTACACCTTC; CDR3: CASSFGPSYGYTF
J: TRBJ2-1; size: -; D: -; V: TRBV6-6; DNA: TGTGCCAGCAGTTCTGCCGGGAATTACAATGAGCAGTTCTTC; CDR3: CASSSAGNYNEQFF
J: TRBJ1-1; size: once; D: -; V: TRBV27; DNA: TGTGCCAGCGGGACCCGGGACTCCCGTGACACTGAAGCTTTCTTT; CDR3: CASGTRDSRDTEAFF
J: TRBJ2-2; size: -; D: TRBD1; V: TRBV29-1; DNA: TGCAGCGTTGAAGCCGACAGGGGAAACACCGGGGAGCTGTTTTTT; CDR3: CSVEADRGNTGELFF
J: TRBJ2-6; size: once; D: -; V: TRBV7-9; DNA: TGTGCCAGCGATGGCGGTGCCCTAATGGGGGCCAACGTCCTGACTTTC; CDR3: CASDGGALMGANVLTF
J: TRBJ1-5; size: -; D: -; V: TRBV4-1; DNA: TGCGCCAGCAGCCAAGAAGGGACTCTCGACCAGCCCCAGCATTTT; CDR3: CASSQEGTLDQPQHF
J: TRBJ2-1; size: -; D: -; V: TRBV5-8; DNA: TGTGCCAGCAGCTTGGGTCAGTACAATGAGCAGTTCTTC; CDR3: CASSLGQYNEQFF
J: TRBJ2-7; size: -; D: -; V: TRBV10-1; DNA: TGCGCCAGCAGTGAGGGCGGCAGCTCCTACGAGCAGTACTTC; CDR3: CASSEGGSSYEQYF
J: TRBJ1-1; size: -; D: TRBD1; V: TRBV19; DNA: TGTGCCAGTAGTATCCAGGGGGCCACTGAAGCTTTCTTT; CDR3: CASSIQGATEAFF
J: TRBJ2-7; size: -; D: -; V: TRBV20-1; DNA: TGCAGTGCTTTACGGGGCTACGAGCAGTACTTC; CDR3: CSALRGYEQYF